The present entry profiles one T cell receptor (beta chain) with its context. Its antigen remains unknown. The CDR3 runs 16 residues. Trimming took off 6 bases at V and 1 base at J, with 16 bases between the two ends. The germline V gene encodes CDR1 MDHEN and CDR2 SYDVKM. Original processing methods: ImmunoSEQ supplied junction-only sequences lacking quality scores, so filtering was different. Data came from immunoSEQ multiplex PCR; TCRdb stores just in-frame clones and leaves some out. V and J calls and clone size are those listed in that table; D and trimming were worked out from the DNA. The sample holds around 700,000 clones, 60% to 80% seen once. This specimen comes from a study of shared clonotypes between healthy human individuals. Study observations and caveats: When compared with the clonotypes that were shared by all four sorted-subset donors, the non-shared clonotypes turned out to have lower generation probabilities.

This chain joins TRBV28 and TRBJ2-1, with D perhaps matching TRBD1 (6 bases). The clonotype comes from a woman aged 25 to 45 in good health. The sample was memory CD4+ T cells sorted from blood. The subset denotes: CD45RA-negative fraction. This CDR3 is CASSVWTASSYNEQFF. CDR3 in DNA: TGTGCCAGCAGCGTTTGGACAGCGAGTTCCTACAATGAGCAGTTCTTC.